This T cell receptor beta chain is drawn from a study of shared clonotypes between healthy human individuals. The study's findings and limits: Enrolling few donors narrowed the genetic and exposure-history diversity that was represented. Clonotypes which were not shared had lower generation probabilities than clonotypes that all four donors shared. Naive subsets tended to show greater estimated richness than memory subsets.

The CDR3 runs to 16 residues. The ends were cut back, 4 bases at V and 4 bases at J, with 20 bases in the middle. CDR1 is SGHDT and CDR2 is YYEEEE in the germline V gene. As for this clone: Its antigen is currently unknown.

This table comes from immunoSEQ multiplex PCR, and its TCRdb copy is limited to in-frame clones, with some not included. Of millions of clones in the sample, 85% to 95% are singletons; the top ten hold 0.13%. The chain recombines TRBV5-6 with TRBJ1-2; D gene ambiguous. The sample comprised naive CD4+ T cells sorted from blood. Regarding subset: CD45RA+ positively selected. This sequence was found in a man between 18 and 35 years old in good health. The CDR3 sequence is CASSPQERTRSYGYTF. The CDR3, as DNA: TGTGCCAGCAGCCCCCAAGAACGCACCCGATCCTATGGCTACACCTTC.